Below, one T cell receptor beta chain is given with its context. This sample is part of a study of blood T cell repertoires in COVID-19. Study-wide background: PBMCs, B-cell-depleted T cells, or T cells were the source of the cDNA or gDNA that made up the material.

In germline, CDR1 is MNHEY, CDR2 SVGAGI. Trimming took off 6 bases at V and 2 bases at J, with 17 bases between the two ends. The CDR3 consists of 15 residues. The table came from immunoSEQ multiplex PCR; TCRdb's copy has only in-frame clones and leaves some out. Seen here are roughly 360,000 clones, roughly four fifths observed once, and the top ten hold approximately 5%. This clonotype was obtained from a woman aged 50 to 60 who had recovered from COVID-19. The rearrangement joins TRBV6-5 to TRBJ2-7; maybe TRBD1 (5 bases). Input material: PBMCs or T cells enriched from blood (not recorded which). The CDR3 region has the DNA TGTGCCAGCAGAGTTCTTCATACAGGACCCTACGAGCAGTACTTC. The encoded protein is CASRVLHTGPYEQYF.